This paragraph reports one TCR beta chain. The antigen is not known. The data belong to a study of vaccination and CD4 T cells after COVID-19. Study information: Participants, all vaccine recipients, received two doses of either BNT162b2 or mRNA-1273. Post-COVID specimens were obtained a median about 100 days after diagnosis (range 35 to 161).

Treatment in this sample: roughly 10-day PBMC culture with coronavirus spike peptide pools or control peptides (ViraFEST assay). Antigen-specific T cells were expanded with peptide pools by ViraFEST, and TCRs were then sequenced. The Oncomine TCR Beta short-read assay sequenced DNA from cultured CD4+ T cells. From the PCR reads, TCRdb called clonotypes with MiXCR, one entry per CDR3 protein. This table holds over 15,000 distinct CDR3 sequences, 49% found once. The V segment lost 8 bases and the J segment 2 bases; nucleotides outside the gene matches: 6. The CDR3 runs to 17 residues. Germline V gene sequence: CDR1 LNHNV, CDR2 YYDKDF (reference sequence).

This receptor was identified in a human donor who had recovered from COVID-19. Source material: CD4+ T cells from blood, cultured in vitro. The J gene is TRBJ2-1, the V gene TRBV15; 16 nucleotides agree with TRBD2. This CDR3 reads CATGGTSGRGTYNEQFF. In nucleotides, the CDR3 is TGTGCCACCGGTGGGACTAGCGGGAGGGGGACCTACAATGAGCAGTTCTTC.